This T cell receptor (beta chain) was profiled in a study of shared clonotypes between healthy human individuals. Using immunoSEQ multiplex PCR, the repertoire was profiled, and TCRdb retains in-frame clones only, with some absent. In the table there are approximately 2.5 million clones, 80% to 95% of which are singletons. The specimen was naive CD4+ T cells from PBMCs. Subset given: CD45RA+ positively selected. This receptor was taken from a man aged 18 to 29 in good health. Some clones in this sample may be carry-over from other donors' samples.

CDR3 in DNA: TGTGCCAGCAGCGTAGCTTGGCTAGCGGACCACAATGAGCAGTTCTTC. Protein product: CASSVAWLADHNEQFF. The chain recombines TRBV9 with TRBJ2-1, with TRBD2 matching 7 bases. Trimming took 0 bases from V and 5 from J; bases not matched to a gene: 8. The CDR3 runs 16 residues. Per the germline V gene, CDR1 is SGDLS and CDR2 is YYNGEE. Full variable domain (remainder filled in from reference TRBV9 and TRBJ2-1): DSGVTQTPKHLITATGQRVTLRCSPRSGDLSVYWYQQSLDQGLQFLIQYYNGEERAKGNILERFSAQQFPDLHSELNLSSLELGDSALYFCASSVAWLADHNEQFFGPGTRLTVL.